The 19 T cell receptor beta chains in this list originate from one sample, sequenced in a study of CD4 and CD8 cells across lung adenocarcinoma regions. TCRdb ran MiXCR on the PCR reads and lists one entry per CDR3 protein. The sample shows 5,000 to 8,000 distinct CDR3 sequences, approximately 50% of them seen only once. Specimen: CD8+ T cells from the center of a lung tumor. The receptors originated from a female donor with lung adenocarcinoma. The CD4 and CD8 labels of this study may be unreliable.

The CDR3 sequence is CASSFSRVEIQYF. In DNA form, the CDR3 reads TGTGCCAGCAGCTTCAGCAGGGTTGAGATCCAGTACTTC. The chain combines TRBV11-3 with TRBJ2-4, with D tentatively TRBD1 (5 bases). Trimming left V 3 bases short and J 13 bases short, with 16 bases between. The CDR3 is 13 residues long. Germline V gene lookup returns CDR1 SGHNT and CDR2 YENEEA.

This clonotype is classed as medium-sized (0.01 to 0.1%). The chain couples TRBV6-6 to TRBJ2-1, with D hard to call. The V end was cut by 4 bases, the J end by 8 bases, with 12 bases between. This CDR3 has 13 amino acids. Looked up from germline, CDR1 is MNHNY and CDR2 is SVGAGI (reference sequence). Here the CDR3 DNA reads TGTGCCAGCAGTTGGGTGAGGAGTGATGAGCAGTTCTTC. It codes for CASSWVRSDEQFF.

This clonotype is large in the sample. A much larger clone differs from this one at a single base, so this may be a read error. The V and J genes are TRBV6-1 and TRBJ2-1; 7 nucleotides agree with TRBD2. The assigned J gene may be wrong: the sequence end matches TRBJ2-7 better. From germline, CDR1 is MNHNS and CDR2 SASEGT. The CDR3 has 16 residues. The CDR3 nucleotides read TGTGCCAGCAGGTCAGGGACTACACAGAGCTACAATGAGCAGTACTTC. This codes for CASRSGTTQSYNEQYF.

This clonotype is judged medium-sized (0.01 to 0.1%). The chain uses TRBV11-2 and TRBJ2-5; D is ambiguous. The V gene lost 0 bases and the J gene lost 7 bases, with 18 bases spanning the gap. The germline V gene encodes CDR1 SGHAT and CDR2 FQNNGV. The CDR3 is 16 residues long. CDR3: CASSLDMLGGEGTQYF. DNA for the CDR3: TGTGCCAGCAGCTTAGATATGTTGGGCGGAGAAGGGACCCAGTACTTC.

This sequence joins TRBV7-2 and TRBJ1-6; tentative D call: TRBD1 (5 bases). This CDR3 has 13 amino acids. With 5 bases removed from V and 13 bases from J, the gap between germline ends came to 15 bases. The germline V gene has CDR1 SGHTA and CDR2 FQGNSA. The CDR3 region has the DNA TGTGCCAGCAGCCCAGTGACAGATCAGCCCCTCCACTTT. Translated, it gives CASSPVTDQPLHF. Looking up the rest from reference TRBV7-2 and TRBJ1-6 gives the full variable domain: GAGVSQSPSNKVTEKGKDVELRCDPISGHTALYWYRQSLGQGLEFLIYFQGNSAPDKSGLPSDRFSAERTGGSVSTLTIQRTQQEDSAVYLCASSPVTDQPLHFGNGTRLTVT.

This clonotype was seen a handful of times. The genes are TRBV6-1 and TRBJ2-3; 7 bases align to TRBD2. V lost 11 bases, J lost 8 bases, and 19 bases stayed unmatched. The CDR3 runs 15 residues. Germline loops: CDR1 MNHNS, CDR2 SASEGT. As DNA, the CDR3 is TGTGCCGCCGAAGATGGGGGGGGGGGATCAGCTACGCAGTATTTT. Encoded protein: CAAEDGGGGSATQYF.

Concerning this clonotype: At one end, the junction sequence differs from germline, possibly due to a read error. The chain uses TRBV7-6 and TRBJ2-1; D assignment may be TRBD1 or TRBD2 (5 bases each). Germline CDR1 and CDR2: SGHVS and FNYEAQ. The CDR3 totals 13 residues. The CDR3 protein is CASLGESLDAQFF. The CDR3 DNA sequence: TGTGCCAGCCTGGGGGAGAGCCTAGATGCGCAGTTCTTT.

This clonotype was observed many times. The gene calls are TRBV10-1 and TRBJ2-7; TRBD2 matches 12 bases. Germline V gives CDR1 WNHNN, CDR2 SYGVQD (reference sequence). Trimming cost V 2 bases and J 2 bases; bases outside gene matches: 1. This CDR3 is 15 amino acids long. The CDR3 nucleotides are TGCGCCAGCAGTGAGGGACTAGCGGGACCCTACGAGCAGTACTTC. It specifies CASSEGLAGPYEQYF.

V is TRBV28 and J is TRBJ2-6; TRBD2 agrees at 8 bases. V lost 5 bases and J lost 0; bases outside the gene matches: 3. CDR1 and CDR2 (germline): MDHEN, SYDVKM. This CDR3 has 16 amino acids. CDR3 amino acids: CASSPAGGSGANVLTF. Here the CDR3 DNA reads TGTGCCAGCAGTCCCGCGGGGGGCTCTGGGGCCAACGTCCTGACTTTC. The variable domain in full, with the rest retrieved from reference TRBV28 and TRBJ2-6, is DVKVTQSSRYLVKRTGEKVFLECVQDMDHENMFWYRQDPGLGLRLIYFSYDVKMKEKGDIPEGYSVSREKKERFSLILESASTNQTSMYLCASSPAGGSGANVLTFGAGSRLTVL.

This chain links TRBV6-1 with TRBJ2-4; D remains ambiguous. The CDR3 has 14 amino acids. Per the germline V gene, CDR1 is MNHNS and CDR2 is SASEGT. CDR3 region: CAGSGSLALDTQYF. In DNA form, the CDR3 reads TGTGCGGGCAGTGGCTCGCTCGCCCTAGATACCCAGTACTTC.

This rearrangement joins TRBV10-1 to TRBJ2-5, with 10 bases fitting TRBD2. The J call could be wrong; TRBJ2-7 is a better fit for the DNA end. From germline, CDR1 is WNHNN and CDR2 SYGVQD (reference sequence). The CDR3 is 14 amino acids. The CDR3 DNA is TGCGCCAGCAGTGGGGGACTAGCGAGGGGCGAGCAGTACTTC. Residues: CASSGGLARGEQYF.

The chain couples TRBV7-2 to TRBJ1-6; no definite D call. V dropped 4 bases and J dropped 13 bases, with 14 bases sitting between them. Germline loops: CDR1 SGHTA, CDR2 FQGNSA. The CDR3 is 13 residues long. In nucleotides, the CDR3 is TGTGCCAGCAGCTCAATAATCGATCAGCCCCTCCACTTT. Amino acids: CASSSIIDQPLHF.

This clonotype was recorded a few times. The chain is built from TRBV7-8 and TRBJ1-6; no definite D call. The CDR3 is 18 residues long. Germline CDR1 SGHVS, CDR2 FQNEAQ. With 1 base removed from V and 3 bases from J, the gap between germline ends came to 16 bases. CDR3 in amino acids: CASSLGAGALFYNSPLHF. The CDR3 nucleotides read TGTGCCAGCAGCTTAGGGGCAGGAGCCCTTTTCTATAATTCACCCCTCCACTTT.

The sample holds a few counts of this clonotype. This sequence joins TRBV4-1 and TRBJ2-7; D is perhaps TRBD2 (5 bases). CDR3 length: 12 residues. V was pared by 4 bases and J by 5 bases, with 9 bases between. The germline gives CDR1 MGHRA, CDR2 YSYEKL. CDR3 sequence reads: CASSPGRNEQYF. For the CDR3, the DNA is TGCGCCAGCAGCCCGGGAAGGAACGAGCAGTACTTC.

This clonotype was seen repeatedly, ten times or more. The V and J genes are TRBV7-2 and TRBJ1-4, with TRBD1 matching 10 bases. Germline V CDR1 and CDR2: SGHTA, FQGNSA. V lost 4 bases, J lost 8 bases, and 7 bases stayed unmatched. This CDR3 is built from 15 residues. CDR3 in amino acids: CASSSSGTGAEKLFF. Here the CDR3 DNA reads TGTGCCAGCAGCTCCTCCGGGACAGGGGCCGAAAAACTGTTTTTT.

This clonotype was found a few times. The chain employs TRBV6-1 and TRBJ2-5, with TRBD2 as a possible D gene (6 bases). The better agreement between TRBJ2-7 and the DNA end casts doubt on the J call. In germline, CDR1 is MNHNS, CDR2 SASEGT. The CDR3 loop spans 17 amino acids. CDR3 region: CASRRGLGFGDSYEQYF. CDR3 nucleotide sequence: TGTGCCAGCAGGCGGGGCCTGGGTTTTGGAGACTCCTACGAGCAGTACTTC.

The V and J genes are TRBV7-2 and TRBJ2-5; D remains ambiguous. Trimming took off 7 bases at V and 0 bases at J, with 6 bases between the two ends. CDR3 length: 12 amino acids. Germline CDR1 and CDR2: SGHTA and FQGNSA. The CDR3 is CASTTYQETQYF. CDR3 nucleotide sequence: TGTGCCAGCACTACGTACCAAGAGACCCAGTACTTC. Together with reference TRBV7-2 and TRBJ2-5, the CDR3 gives the full variable domain: GAGVSQSPSNKVTEKGKDVELRCDPISGHTALYWYRQSLGQGLEFLIYFQGNSAPDKSGLPSDRFSAERTGGSVSTLTIQRTQQEDSAVYLCASTTYQETQYFGPGTRLLVL.

In its sample, this clonotype is medium-sized. V is TRBV6-4 and J is TRBJ2-3; tentatively, D is TRBD2 (6 bases). Trimming left V 2 bases short and J 6 bases short, with 9 bases between. The CDR3 runs 13 residues. CDR1 is MRHNA and CDR2 is SNTAGT in the germline V gene. For the CDR3, the DNA is TGTGCCAGCAGTGACGGGGAGGCGGATACGCAGTATTTT. Its translation: CASSDGEADTQYF.

Regarding this clonotype: The junction and the germline gene differ at one end; a read error may be behind it. This chain connects TRBV6-1 to TRBJ2-1; 8 bases match TRBD2. The DNA matches TRBJ2-5 better at its end, which makes the J call doubtful. Germline CDR1 reads MNHNS; CDR2 reads SASEGT. The CDR3 runs 18 residues. CDR3 loop: CASSEVGGGGRDQDTQYF. CDR3 in DNA: TGTGCCAGCAGTGAAGTGGGGGGCGGGGGGCGGGACCAAGATACCCAGTACTTC.